This T cell receptor beta chain was obtained from a study of ipilimumab plus nivolumab after autologous stem cell transplantation (dated by TCRdb to the early 2020s). With regard to the full study: The median number of doses that trial patients received was about five for ipilimumab and roughly 8 for nivolumab. The DLBCL cohort included primary refractory and relapsed disease, with 18-month progression-free survival of roughly 89% and 26% respectively. Patients with high-risk diffuse large B cell lymphoma, mature T cell lymphoma, or multiple myeloma undergoing autologous transplant were enrolled in the trial. The intent-to-treat population of the trial was made up of under 40 patients. The research as a whole found: The authors stated that profiles of the T cell receptor repertoire, regulatory T cell phenotype and gut microbiota provided a biologic rationale for studying this approach further. Combined checkpoint inhibition as post-transplant consolidation was concluded by the authors to appear tolerable.

The CDR3 sequence holds 17 residues, the cysteine and phenylalanine included. CDR3 DNA is the only sequence kept; it has 51 bases, read in frame from the first base. In the germline V gene, CDR1 corresponds to SQVTM and CDR2 to ANQGSEA. V is pruned by 0 bases and J by 2 bases, leaving 10 bases of the junction without a gene match. Comments on this clone: This receptor's antigen is unknown. Per-nucleotide qualities are absent, and no much larger clonotype sits a single base away.

Checkpoint therapy began 14 to 28 days after autologous transplant, with ipilimumab given at 1 mg/kg intravenously on day 1 of selected weeks. The nivolumab dose was 3 mg/kg intravenously, delivered on day 1 of weeks 1, 4, 7, 10, and every two weeks through week 26. The study was a Phase Ib clinical trial testing combined checkpoint inhibition with ipilimumab and nivolumab as consolidation after autologous stem cell transplantation. The library was obtained by the immunoSEQ multiplex PCR assay. TCRdb took this table from immuneACCESS and kept in-frame rearrangements with V and J called. Such tables lack part of the clones; where checked against another copy, unresolved V genes explain under half of the gap, and the rest is unexplained. The sample table records about 17,000 clones; 70% to 85% of these occur just once. The ten top clones hold about 40% of the sample.

The sequence derives from a male donor with diffuse large B-cell lymphoma. The chain uses TRBV29-1 and TRBJ2-3, and 8 junctional nucleotides match TRBD1. The sample consisted of PBMCs, taken in a trial of ipilimumab plus nivolumab as post-transplant consolidation. The CDR3 has the sequence CSVEDYGTGSPTDTQYF. The nucleotide sequence reads TGCAGCGTTGAAGATTATGGGACAGGATCCCCCACAGATACGCAGTATTTT.